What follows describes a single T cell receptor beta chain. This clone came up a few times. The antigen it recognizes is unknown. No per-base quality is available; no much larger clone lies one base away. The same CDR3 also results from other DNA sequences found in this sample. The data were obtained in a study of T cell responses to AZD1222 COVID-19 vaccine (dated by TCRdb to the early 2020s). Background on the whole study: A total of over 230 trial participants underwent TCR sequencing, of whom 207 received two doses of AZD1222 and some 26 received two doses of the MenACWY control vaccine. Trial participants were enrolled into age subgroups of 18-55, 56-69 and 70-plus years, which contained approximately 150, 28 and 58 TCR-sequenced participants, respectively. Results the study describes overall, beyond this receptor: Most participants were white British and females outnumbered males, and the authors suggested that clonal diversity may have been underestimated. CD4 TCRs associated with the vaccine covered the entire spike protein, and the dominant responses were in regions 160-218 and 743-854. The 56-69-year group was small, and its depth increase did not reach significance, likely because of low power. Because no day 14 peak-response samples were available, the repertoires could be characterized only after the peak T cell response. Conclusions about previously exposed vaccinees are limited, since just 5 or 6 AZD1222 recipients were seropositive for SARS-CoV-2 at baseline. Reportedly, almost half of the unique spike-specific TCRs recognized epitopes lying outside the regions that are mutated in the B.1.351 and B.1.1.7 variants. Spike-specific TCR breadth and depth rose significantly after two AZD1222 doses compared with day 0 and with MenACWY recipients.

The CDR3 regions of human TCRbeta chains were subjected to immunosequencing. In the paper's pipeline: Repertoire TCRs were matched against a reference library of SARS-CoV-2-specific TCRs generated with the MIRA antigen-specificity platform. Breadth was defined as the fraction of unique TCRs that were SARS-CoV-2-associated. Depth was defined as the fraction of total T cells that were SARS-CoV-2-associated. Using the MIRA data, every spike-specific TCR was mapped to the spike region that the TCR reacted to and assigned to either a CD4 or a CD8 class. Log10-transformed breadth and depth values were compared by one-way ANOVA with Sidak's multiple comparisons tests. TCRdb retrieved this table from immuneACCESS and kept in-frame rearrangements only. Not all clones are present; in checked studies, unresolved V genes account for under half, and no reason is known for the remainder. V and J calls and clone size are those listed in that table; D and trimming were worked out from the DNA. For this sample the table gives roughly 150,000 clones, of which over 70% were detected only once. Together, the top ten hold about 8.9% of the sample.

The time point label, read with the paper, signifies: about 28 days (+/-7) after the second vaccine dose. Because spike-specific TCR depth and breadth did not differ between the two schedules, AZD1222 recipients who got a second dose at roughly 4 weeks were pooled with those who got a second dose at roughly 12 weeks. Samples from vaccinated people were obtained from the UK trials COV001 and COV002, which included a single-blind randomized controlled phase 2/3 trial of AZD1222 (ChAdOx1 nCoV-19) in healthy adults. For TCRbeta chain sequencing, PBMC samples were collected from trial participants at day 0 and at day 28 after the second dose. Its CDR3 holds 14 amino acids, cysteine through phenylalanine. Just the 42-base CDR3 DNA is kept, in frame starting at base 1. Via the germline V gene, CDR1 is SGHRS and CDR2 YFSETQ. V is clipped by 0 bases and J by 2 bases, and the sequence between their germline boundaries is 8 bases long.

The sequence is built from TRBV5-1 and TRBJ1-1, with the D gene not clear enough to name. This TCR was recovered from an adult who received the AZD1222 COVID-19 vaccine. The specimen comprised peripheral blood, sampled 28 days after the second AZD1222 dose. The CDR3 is CASSLGAGNTEAFF. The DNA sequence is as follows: TGCGCCAGCAGCTTGGGGGCGGGAAACACTGAAGCTTTCTTT.